These T cell receptor beta chains were read from a single sample in a study of blood T cell repertoires in COVID-19. Sequencing used immunoSEQ multiplex PCR; TCRdb keeps in-frame clones, though not all of them. The repertoire consists of 250,000 to 350,000 clones, with approximately 83% occurring once and the leading ten covering approximately 4%. Sequencing was performed on PBMCs or T cells enriched from blood (not recorded which). Receptor source: a woman younger than 45 who had recovered from COVID-19. Each CDR3 is given with its conserved first and last residue. A D gene is named only where the DNA matches it firmly. Rows give clone size only sometimes, using once, few, many, or a class for an expanded clone.

J | size | V | D | CDR3 | DNA
TRBJ1-2 | NA | TRBV7-9 | TRBD1 | CASSADRGYGYTF | TGTGCCAGCAGCGCCGACAGGGGCTATGGCTACACCTTC
TRBJ2-5 | NA | TRBV24-1 | NA | CATSDLRAGETQYF | TGTGCCACCAGTGATTTAAGGGCGGGCGAGACCCAGTACTTC
TRBJ2-2 | NA | TRBV5-1 | NA | CASSLTGLGGELFF | TGCGCCAGCAGCTTGACAGGGTTAGGCGGGGAGCTGTTTTTT
TRBJ2-7 | NA | TRBV19 | NA | CASSAPGQTPYEQYF | TGTGCCAGTAGTGCTCCCGGACAGACGCCCTACGAGCAGTACTTC
TRBJ1-1 | NA | TRBV6-5 | NA | CASSYSVYRNTEAFF | TGTGCCAGCAGTTACTCTGTGTATCGGAACACTGAAGCTTTCTTT
TRBJ1-6 | NA | TRBV5-4 | TRBD1 | CASSLQGAENSPLHF | TGTGCCAGCAGCTTACAGGGGGCTGAAAATTCACCCCTCCACTTT
TRBJ1-1 | once | TRBV12-3/TRBV12-4 | NA | CASRLGGGEAFF | TGTGCCAGCAGGTTAGGGGGGGGTGAAGCTTTCTTT
TRBJ1-5 | NA | TRBV10-3 | TRBD1 | CAISERTGALSYRHQPQHF | TGTGCCATCAGTGAGCGCACAGGGGCCCTATCTTATAGACATCAGCCCCAGCATTTT
TRBJ2-1 | NA | TRBV9 | TRBD2 | CASSPLLGSSGVPNEQFF | TGTGCCAGCAGCCCCCTCCTAGGGTCTAGCGGGGTACCCAATGAGCAGTTCTTC
TRBJ2-3 | NA | TRBV9 | NA | CASSQGGAGTDTQYF | TGTGCCAGCAGCCAAGGCGGAGCTGGCACAGATACGCAGTATTTT
TRBJ2-4 | NA | TRBV7-8 | TRBD2 | CASSLEAGGKNIQYF | TGTGCCAGCAGCTTAGAAGCGGGAGGGAAAAACATTCAGTACTTC
TRBJ2-7 | NA | TRBV5-1 | TRBD2 | CASSGAGTSVYYEQYF | TGCGCCAGCAGCGGCGCCGGGACTAGCGTTTACTACGAGCAGTACTTC
TRBJ2-7 | NA | TRBV10-1 | NA | CASINYYEQYF | TGCGCCAGCATTAACTATTACGAGCAGTACTTC
TRBJ1-4 | NA | TRBV7-2 | NA | CASSLDRVGEKLFF | TGTGCCAGCAGCTTAGACAGGGTGGGAGAAAAACTGTTTTTT
TRBJ1-2 | NA | TRBV19 | NA | CASSMVAGAAGDYGYTF | TGTGCCAGTAGTATGGTGGCAGGGGCGGCCGGGGACTATGGCTACACCTTC
TRBJ2-1 | NA | TRBV24-1 | TRBD2 | CATQSTSVGEQFF | TGTGCCACCCAAAGCACTAGCGTGGGTGAGCAGTTCTTC
TRBJ2-3 | NA | TRBV19 | TRBD2 | CASSRGGRGDTQYF | TGTGCCAGTAGTAGAGGCGGGAGAGGGGATACGCAGTATTTT
TRBJ1-1 | NA | TRBV19 | NA | CASRQTGLNTEAFF | TGTGCCAGTAGACAAACAGGCTTGAACACTGAAGCTTTCTTT
TRBJ1-2 | NA | TRBV10-1 | NA | CASSDRTAALGANYGYTF | TGCGCCAGCAGTGACCGGACCGCCGCACTGGGAGCTAACTATGGCTACACCTTC
TRBJ2-7 | NA | TRBV7-9 | NA | CASSLGLRSAYEQYF | TGTGCCAGCAGCTTAGGGCTTAGGAGTGCCTACGAGCAGTACTTC
TRBJ2-1 | NA | TRBV7-8 | TRBD2 | CASSISGGDYNEQFF | TGTGCCAGCAGCATTAGCGGGGGGGACTACAATGAGCAGTTCTTC
TRBJ1-3 | NA | TRBV5-8 | NA | CASSLAPRYSLSGNTIYF | TGTGCCAGCAGCTTGGCCCCTAGGTACTCGCTATCGGGAAACACCATATATTTT
TRBJ2-1 | NA | TRBV7-8 | NA | CASSFLDGDEQFF | TGTGCCAGCAGCTTTCTCGACGGAGATGAGCAGTTCTTC
TRBJ2-5 | NA | TRBV7-9 | NA | CASSVLTEKETQYF | TGTGCCAGCAGCGTCTTGACAGAGAAAGAGACCCAGTACTTC
TRBJ1-3 | NA | TRBV18 | NA | CASSPNPGRVSGNTIYF | TGTGCCAGCTCACCGAATCCGGGTCGAGTCTCTGGAAACACCATATATTTT
TRBJ2-2 | NA | TRBV11-2 | NA | CASSDRTSHTGELFF | TGTGCCAGCAGCGACAGGACCTCCCACACCGGGGAGCTGTTTTTT
TRBJ1-2 | few | TRBV27 | TRBD1 | CASSLGPTGGIYGYTF | TGTGCCAGCAGCCTGGGGCCAACAGGGGGCATCTATGGCTACACCTTC
TRBJ2-2 | few | TRBV14 | TRBD1 | CASSQGFKDRGLHANTGELFF | TGTGCCAGCAGCCAAGGTTTTAAGGACAGGGGTCTACACGCGAACACCGGGGAGCTGTTTTTT
TRBJ1-1 | many | TRBV29-1 | NA | CSVASGFLGLTEAFF | TGCAGCGTTGCATCGGGTTTCCTTGGCCTCACTGAAGCTTTCTTT
TRBJ1-1 | NA | TRBV3-1/TRBV3-2 | NA | CASSQGVFGGTTEAFF | TGTGCCAGCAGCCAAGGTGTATTCGGGGGAACCACTGAAGCTTTCTTT
TRBJ1-1 | NA | TRBV2 | NA | CAGSIRNTEAFF | TGTGCCGGGAGTATCCGGAACACTGAAGCTTTCTTT
TRBJ2-7 | NA | TRBV6-5 | TRBD1 | CANCSPTGYSYEQYF | TGTGCCAACTGCAGCCCGACAGGGTACTCCTACGAGCAGTACTTC
TRBJ1-6 | few | TRBV13 | NA | CASSPPGERSPLHF | TGTGCCAGCAGCCCTCCCGGGGAGCGTTCACCCCTCCACTTT
TRBJ1-2 | NA | TRBV9 | NA | CASSVGLLGNYGYTF | TGTGCCAGCAGCGTAGGCCTACTTGGTAACTATGGCTACACCTTC
TRBJ2-2 | NA | TRBV3-1/TRBV3-2 | NA | CASSQEGAGNTGELFF | TGTGCCAGCAGCCAAGAAGGGGCAGGGAACACCGGGGAGCTGTTTTTT
TRBJ2-1 | NA | TRBV4-2 | TRBD1 | CASSGTGGLRGGNDEQFF | TGTGCCAGCAGTGGGACAGGGGGCTTGAGGGGGGGCAACGATGAGCAGTTCTTC
TRBJ1-1 | NA | TRBV18 | NA | CASSPSPNMNTEAFF | TGTGCCAGCTCACCATCGCCGAACATGAACACTGAAGCTTTCTTT
TRBJ2-7 | NA | TRBV15 | TRBD1 | CATSRDQGVYEQYF | TGTGCCACCAGCAGAGACCAGGGGGTCTACGAGCAGTACTTC
TRBJ1-5 | NA | TRBV28 | NA | CATTEPGGQPQHF | TGTGCCACCACTGAGCCGGGGGGTCAGCCCCAGCATTTT
TRBJ2-3 | NA | TRBV19 | TRBD2 | CASSVRTSQDTDTQYF | TGTGCCAGTTCAGTCAGGACTAGCCAGGACACAGATACGCAGTATTTT
TRBJ2-2 | NA | TRBV5-1 | NA | CASSLGPSGTNTGELFF | TGCGCCAGCAGCTTGGGGCCCTCCGGGACGAACACCGGGGAGCTGTTTTTT
TRBJ2-7 | NA | TRBV27 | TRBD2 | CASSYGGGLYEQYF | TGTGCCAGCAGTTACGGGGGGGGTCTCTACGAGCAGTACTTC
TRBJ1-1 | few | TRBV6-1 | TRBD1 | CASSESAGGMNTEAFF | TGTGCCAGCAGTGAATCTGCAGGGGGAATGAACACTGAAGCTTTCTTT
TRBJ1-1 | NA | TRBV18 | TRBD1 | CASSLLVPGQGEAFF | TGTGCCAGCTCACTACTCGTCCCGGGACAGGGTGAAGCTTTCTTT
TRBJ1-4 | NA | TRBV2 | NA | CASSESEKLFF | TGTGCCAGCAGTGAAAGCGAAAAACTGTTTTTT
TRBJ1-2 | NA | TRBV2 | NA | CASSATSYRAAYGYTF | TGTGCCAGCAGTGCCACTTCTTACAGGGCGGCCTATGGCTACACCTTC
TRBJ1-1 | NA | TRBV28 | NA | CASSLGGSGVKPAWAFF | TGTGCCAGCAGTTTAGGCGGATCGGGGGTGAAACCGGCTTGGGCTTTCTTT
TRBJ2-4 | NA | TRBV2 | NA | CASSYPQENENIQYF | TGTGCCAGCAGTTACCCACAGGAGAATGAAAACATTCAGTACTTC
TRBJ2-7 | NA | TRBV28 | TRBD1 | CASSLYYRQGMYEQYF | TGTGCCAGCAGTTTATACTACCGACAGGGGATGTACGAGCAGTACTTC
TRBJ2-2 | NA | TRBV28 | TRBD1 | CASGVGTENTGELFF | TGTGCCAGCGGGGTAGGGACAGAGAACACCGGGGAGCTGTTTTTT
TRBJ1-3 | once | TRBV11-2 | NA | CASSYDSPGNTIYF | TGTGCCAGCAGCTACGACAGTCCTGGAAACACCATATATTTT
TRBJ1-4 | NA | TRBV28 | TRBD1 | CASSFQGASEKLFF | TGTGCCAGCAGTTTTCAGGGGGCGAGTGAAAAACTGTTTTTT
TRBJ1-6 | NA | TRBV28 | NA | CASSLPGSPSNSPLHF | TGTGCCAGCAGTTTGCCGGGTTCTCCTTCTAATTCACCCCTCCACTTT
TRBJ1-4 | NA | TRBV7-9 | NA | CASSLRGQGEKLFF | TGTGCCAGCAGCTTGAGAGGGCAGGGGGAAAAACTGTTTTTT
TRBJ2-1 | NA | TRBV10-3 | NA | CAAEAGTRGSEQFF | TGTGCCGCGGAAGCCGGGACTCGGGGAAGCGAGCAGTTCTTC
TRBJ1-1 | NA | TRBV7-9 | TRBD1 | CASSPGGAEAFF | TGTGCCAGCAGTCCAGGGGGCGCGGAAGCTTTCTTT
TRBJ2-7 | NA | TRBV28 | NA | CASTLLFPGKKGEQYF | TGTGCCAGCACCCTTCTATTTCCCGGGAAGAAAGGGGAGCAGTACTTC
TRBJ1-1 | NA | TRBV14 | NA | CASSQGGGGVAFF | TGTGCCAGCAGCCAAGGTGGCGGGGGGGTTGCTTTCTTT
TRBJ2-7 | NA | TRBV3-1/TRBV3-2 | NA | CASSQDWGQGLAYEQYF | TGTGCCAGCAGCCAAGATTGGGGCCAGGGGTTGGCCTACGAGCAGTACTTC
TRBJ1-2 | NA | TRBV5-1 | TRBD1 | CASSSQGDRYTF | TGCGCCAGCAGCTCACAGGGGGATCGCTACACCTTC